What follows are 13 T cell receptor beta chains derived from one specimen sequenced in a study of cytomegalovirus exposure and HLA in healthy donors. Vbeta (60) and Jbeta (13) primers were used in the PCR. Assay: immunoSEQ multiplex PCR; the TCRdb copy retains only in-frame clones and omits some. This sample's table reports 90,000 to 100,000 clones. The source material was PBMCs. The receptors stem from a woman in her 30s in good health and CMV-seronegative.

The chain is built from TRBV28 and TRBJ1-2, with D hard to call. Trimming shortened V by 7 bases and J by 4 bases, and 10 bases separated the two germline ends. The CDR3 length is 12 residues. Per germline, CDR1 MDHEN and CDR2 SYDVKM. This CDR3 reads CASTESGYGYTF. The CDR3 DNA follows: TGTGCCAGCACCGAATCGGGCTATGGCTACACCTTC.

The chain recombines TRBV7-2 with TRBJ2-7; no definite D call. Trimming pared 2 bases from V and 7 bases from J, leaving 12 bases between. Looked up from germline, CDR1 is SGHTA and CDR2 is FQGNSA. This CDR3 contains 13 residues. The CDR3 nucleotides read TGTGCCAGCAGCTTATCCTTCCTCGGGGAGCAGTACTTC. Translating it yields CASSLSFLGEQYF.

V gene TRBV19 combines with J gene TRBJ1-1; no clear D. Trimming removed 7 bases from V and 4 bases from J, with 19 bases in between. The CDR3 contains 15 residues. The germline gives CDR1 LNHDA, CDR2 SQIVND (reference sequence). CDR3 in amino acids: CASTPLGGGITEAFF. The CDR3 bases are TGTGCCAGTACCCCCCTAGGTGGCGGAATCACTGAAGCTTTCTTT.

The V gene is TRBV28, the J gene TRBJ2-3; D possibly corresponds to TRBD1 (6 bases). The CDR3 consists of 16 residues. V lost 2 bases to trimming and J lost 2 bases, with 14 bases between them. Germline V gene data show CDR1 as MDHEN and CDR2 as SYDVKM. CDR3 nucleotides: TGTGCCAGCAGTTTACACAGGGAACTTAACACAGATACGCAGTATTTT. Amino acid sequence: CASSLHRELNTDTQYF.

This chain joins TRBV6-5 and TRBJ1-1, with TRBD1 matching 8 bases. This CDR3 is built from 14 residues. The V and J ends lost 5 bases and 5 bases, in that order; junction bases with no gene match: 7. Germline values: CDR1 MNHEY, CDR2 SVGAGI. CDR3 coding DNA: TGTGCCAGCAGTCCCTCGACAGGGGAAACTGAAGCTTTCTTT. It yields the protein CASSPSTGETEAFF.

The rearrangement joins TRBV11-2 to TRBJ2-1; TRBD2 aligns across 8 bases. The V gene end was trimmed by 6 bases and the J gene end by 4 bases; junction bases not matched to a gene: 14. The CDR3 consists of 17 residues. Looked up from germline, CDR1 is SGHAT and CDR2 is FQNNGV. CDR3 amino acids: CASSPSLREGQYNEQFF. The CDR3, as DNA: TGTGCCAGCAGTCCCTCCCTCCGGGAGGGCCAGTACAATGAGCAGTTCTTC. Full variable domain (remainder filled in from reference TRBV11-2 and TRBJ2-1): EAGVAQSPRYKIIEKRQSVAFWCNPISGHATLYWYQQILGQGPKLLIQFQNNGVVDDSQLPKDRFSAERLKGVDSTLKIQPAKLEDSAVYLCASSPSLREGQYNEQFFGPGTRLTVL.

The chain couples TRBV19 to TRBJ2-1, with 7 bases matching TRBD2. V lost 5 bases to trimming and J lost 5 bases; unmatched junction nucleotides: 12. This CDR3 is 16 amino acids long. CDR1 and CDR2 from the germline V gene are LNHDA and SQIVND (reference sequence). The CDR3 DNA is TGTGCCAGTAGTCCCCAGAGAGCGGGACTCCACAATGAGCAGTTCTTC. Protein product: CASSPQRAGLHNEQFF.

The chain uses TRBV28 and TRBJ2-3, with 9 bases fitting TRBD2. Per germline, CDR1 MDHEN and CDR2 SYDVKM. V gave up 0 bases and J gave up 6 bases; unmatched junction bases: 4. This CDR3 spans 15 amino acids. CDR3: CASSLWRGGGDTQYF. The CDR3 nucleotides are TGTGCCAGCAGTTTATGGCGGGGGGGCGGGGATACGCAGTATTTT.

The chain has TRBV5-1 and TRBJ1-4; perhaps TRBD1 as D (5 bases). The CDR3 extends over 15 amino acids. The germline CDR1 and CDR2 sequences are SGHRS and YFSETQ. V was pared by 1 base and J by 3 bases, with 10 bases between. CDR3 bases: TGCGCCAGCAGCTTGCCCCAGGGTGCTAATGAAAAACTGTTTTTT. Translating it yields CASSLPQGANEKLFF.

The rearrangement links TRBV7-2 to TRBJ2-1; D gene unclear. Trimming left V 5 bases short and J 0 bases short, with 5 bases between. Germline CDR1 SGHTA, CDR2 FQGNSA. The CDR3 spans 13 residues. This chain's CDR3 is CASSPNSYNEQFF. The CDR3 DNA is TGTGCCAGCAGCCCCAACTCCTACAATGAGCAGTTCTTC. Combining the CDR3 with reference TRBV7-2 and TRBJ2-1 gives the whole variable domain GAGVSQSPSNKVTEKGKDVELRCDPISGHTALYWYRQSLGQGLEFLIYFQGNSAPDKSGLPSDRFSAERTGGSVSTLTIQRTQQEDSAVYLCASSPNSYNEQFFGPGTRLTVL.

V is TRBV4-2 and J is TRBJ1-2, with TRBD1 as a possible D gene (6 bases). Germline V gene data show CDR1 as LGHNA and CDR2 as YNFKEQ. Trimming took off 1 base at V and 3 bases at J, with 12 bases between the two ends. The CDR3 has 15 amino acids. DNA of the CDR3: TGTGCCAGCAGCCAAGCCCCGGGACAAGACTATGGCTACACCTTC. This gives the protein CASSQAPGQDYGYTF.

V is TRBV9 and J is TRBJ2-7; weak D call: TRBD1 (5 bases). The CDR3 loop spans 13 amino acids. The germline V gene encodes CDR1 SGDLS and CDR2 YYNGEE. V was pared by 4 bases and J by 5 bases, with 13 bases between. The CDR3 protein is CASSQWGTNEQYF. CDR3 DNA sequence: TGTGCCAGCAGCCAATGGGGCACTAACGAGCAGTACTTC.

The CDR3 region is CASSYGTGRNEQFF. DNA of the CDR3: TGTGCCAGCAGTTACGGGACAGGGAGAAATGAGCAGTTCTTC. The chain joins TRBV6-5 to TRBJ2-1, with 9 bases aligning to TRBD1. This CDR3 contains 14 residues. Germline V gives CDR1 MNHEY, CDR2 SVGAGI. V was clipped by 2 bases and J by 7 bases; unmatched bases: 3.